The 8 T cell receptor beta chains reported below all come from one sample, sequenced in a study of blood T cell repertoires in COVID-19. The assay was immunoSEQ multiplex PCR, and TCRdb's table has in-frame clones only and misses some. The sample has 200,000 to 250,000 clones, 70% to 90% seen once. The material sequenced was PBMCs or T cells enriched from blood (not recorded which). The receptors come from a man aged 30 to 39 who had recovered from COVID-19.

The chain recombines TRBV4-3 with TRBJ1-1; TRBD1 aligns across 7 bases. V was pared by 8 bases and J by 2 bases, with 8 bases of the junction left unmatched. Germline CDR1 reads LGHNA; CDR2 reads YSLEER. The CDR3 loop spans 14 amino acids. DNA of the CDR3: TGCGCCAGCGCCGTGGGACAGTCCAACACTGAAGCTTTCTTT. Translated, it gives CASAVGQSNTEAFF.

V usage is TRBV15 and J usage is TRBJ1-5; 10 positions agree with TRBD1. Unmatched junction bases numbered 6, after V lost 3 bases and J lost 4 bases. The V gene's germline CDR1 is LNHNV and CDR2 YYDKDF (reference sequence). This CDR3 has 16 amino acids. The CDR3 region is CATSRDRDRGNQPQHF. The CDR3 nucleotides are TGTGCCACCAGCAGGGACCGGGACAGGGGAAATCAGCCCCAGCATTTT. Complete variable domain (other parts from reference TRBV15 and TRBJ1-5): DAMVIQNPRYQVTQFGKPVTLSCSQTLNHNVMYWYQQKSSQAPKLLFHYYDKDFNNEADTPDNFQSRRPNTSFCFLDIRSPGLGDTAMYLCATSRDRDRGNQPQHFGDGTRLSIL.

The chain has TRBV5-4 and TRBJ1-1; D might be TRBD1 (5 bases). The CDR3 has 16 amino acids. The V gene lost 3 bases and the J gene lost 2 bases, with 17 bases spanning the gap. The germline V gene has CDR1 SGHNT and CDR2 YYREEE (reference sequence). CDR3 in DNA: TGTGCCAGCAGCTCCAAGAAGACAGCGATAAACACTGAAGCTTTCTTT. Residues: CASSSKKTAINTEAFF.

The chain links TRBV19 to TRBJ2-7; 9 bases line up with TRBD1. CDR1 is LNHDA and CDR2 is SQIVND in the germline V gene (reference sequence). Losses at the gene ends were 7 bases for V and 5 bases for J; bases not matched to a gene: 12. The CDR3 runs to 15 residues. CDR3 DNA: TGTGCCAGTACCCCGGCGACAGGGGGGATGGACGAGCAGTACTTC. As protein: CASTPATGGMDEQYF.

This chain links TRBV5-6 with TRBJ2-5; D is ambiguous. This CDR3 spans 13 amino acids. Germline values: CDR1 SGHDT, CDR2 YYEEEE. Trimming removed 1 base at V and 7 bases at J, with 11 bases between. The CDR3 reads CASSLTRLGTQYF. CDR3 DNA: TGTGCCAGCAGCTTGACCAGACTGGGGACCCAGTACTTC.

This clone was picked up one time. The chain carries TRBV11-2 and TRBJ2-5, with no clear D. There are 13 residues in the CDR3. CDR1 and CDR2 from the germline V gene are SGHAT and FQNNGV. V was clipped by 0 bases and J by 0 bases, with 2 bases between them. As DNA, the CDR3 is TGTGCCAGCAGCTTAGATAACCAAGAGACCCAGTACTTC. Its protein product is CASSLDNQETQYF.

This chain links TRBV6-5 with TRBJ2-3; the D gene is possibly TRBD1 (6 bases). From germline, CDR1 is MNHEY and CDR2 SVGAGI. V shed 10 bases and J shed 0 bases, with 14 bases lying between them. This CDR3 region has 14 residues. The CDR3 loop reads CATQGPTSTDTQYF. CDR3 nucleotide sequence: TGTGCCACCCAGGGGCCAACTAGCACAGATACGCAGTATTTT.

CDR3 DNA: TGTGCCAGCAGCGCCGACAGGACCAATCAGCCCCAGCATTTT. This codes for CASSADRTNQPQHF. The V and J genes are TRBV6-2 or TRBV6-3 and TRBJ1-5, with D perhaps TRBD1 (6 bases). Germline V lookup: CDR1 MNHEY, CDR2 SVGEGT. This CDR3 has 14 amino acids. Trimming removed 6 bases at V and 3 bases at J, with 12 bases between.